Following are 32 T cell receptor beta chains from one sample sequenced in a study of response to subunit inactivated influenza vaccine. TCRdb reanalysed the RT-PCR reads using MiXCR and keeps one entry per CDR3 protein. This table holds under 950,000 distinct CDR3 sequences, less than 25% found once. Sequencing was performed on PBMCs from blood, taken 5 days after vaccination. These receptors were obtained from a man aged 45-60 years who received an inactivated influenza vaccine.

This clonotype was seen many times. V usage is TRBV12-3 or TRBV12-4 and J usage is TRBJ2-3; D may be TRBD2 (7 bases). V shed 7 bases and J shed 5 bases, with 16 bases lying between them. This CDR3 region has 14 residues. Here the CDR3 DNA reads TGTGCCAGCACCGCCTGGGGGGGCGTAGATACGCAGTATTTT. Encoded protein: CASTAWGGVDTQYF.

V gene TRBV19 combines with J gene TRBJ2-1; D is undetermined. Trimming shortened V by 3 bases and J by 4 bases, and 7 bases separated the two germline ends. This CDR3 contains 13 residues. Germline-derived CDR1 and CDR2 are LNHDA and SQIVND (reference sequence). CDR3 bases: TGTGCCAGTAGTATCCTTTATTACAATGAGCAGTTCTTC. It is translated as CASSILYYNEQFF.

This clonotype showed up just a few times. This sequence joins TRBV27 and TRBJ2-5; the D gene is possibly TRBD2 (6 bases). V lost 5 bases and J lost 5, with 15 bases in between. The germline V gene encodes CDR1 MNHEY and CDR2 SMNVEV (reference sequence). This CDR3 region has 14 residues. The CDR3 region is CASSRFGGIETQYF. The CDR3 nucleotides are TGTGCCAGCAGTAGGTTCGGGGGAATCGAGACCCAGTACTTC.

This clonotype was observed a handful of times. The chain has TRBV20-1 and TRBJ2-2; D tentatively fits TRBD1 or TRBD2 (6 bases each). The CDR3 totals 14 residues. The germline V and J ends were trimmed by 3 bases and 8 bases, with 16 bases remaining between them. Germline CDR1 reads DFQATT; CDR2 reads SNEGSKA (reference sequence). The CDR3 sequence is CSASEGGTGGELFF. The DNA for the CDR3 is TGCAGTGCTAGTGAAGGGGGGACCGGGGGGGAGCTGTTTTTT.

This clonotype was counted between two and nine times. This chain connects TRBV28 to TRBJ2-7; D gene ambiguous. Germline V gene data show CDR1 as MDHEN and CDR2 as SYDVKM. V lost 4 bases and J lost 2, with 24 bases in between. The CDR3 covers 18 residues. CDR3 residues: CASSSPFVAESPAYEQYF. The CDR3 DNA sequence: TGTGCCAGCAGTTCACCTTTTGTGGCGGAATCTCCTGCCTACGAGCAGTACTTC.

The gene calls are TRBV20-1 and TRBJ2-7; D is ambiguous. The CDR3 length is 15 residues. Germline loops: CDR1 DFQATT, CDR2 SNEGSKA (reference sequence). V was cut by 1 base and J by 1 base, with 14 bases left in between. The CDR3 DNA follows: TGCAGTGCTAGAGCTTTAAGGGCTAGATCCTACGAGCAGTACTTC. Amino acids: CSARALRARSYEQYF.

This clonotype came up a few times. The gene calls are TRBV5-1 and TRBJ2-1, with D perhaps matching TRBD2 (6 bases). The CDR3 has 18 residues. V was trimmed by 0 bases and J by 5 bases, leaving 21 bases between them. CDR1 is SGHRS and CDR2 is YFSETQ in the germline V gene. DNA of the CDR3: TGCGCCAGCAGCTTGGGGACTCCGGGACTCTTCCTTAACAATGAGCAGTTCTTC. Protein sequence: CASSLGTPGLFLNNEQFF.

As regards this clonotype: The junction departs from germline at one end; a sequencing error may be responsible. The chain carries TRBV5-4 and TRBJ1-2; 7 nucleotides agree with TRBD1. Germline V gene lookup returns CDR1 SGHNT and CDR2 YYREEE (reference sequence). The length of the CDR3 is 14 residues. CDR3 region: CASSLIGQEPGYSF. CDR3 nucleotide sequence: TGTGCCAGCAGCTTGATAGGACAGGAACCGGGCTACTCCTTC.

This clonotype was detected a few times. V gene TRBV12-3 or TRBV12-4 combines with J gene TRBJ1-1; D gene uncertain. Trimming took off 10 bases at V and 1 base at J, with 13 bases between the two ends. CDR3 length equals 13 residues. The CDR3 sequence: CAILAKGNTEAFF. CDR3 bases: TGTGCCATTCTCGCCAAAGGGAACACTGAAGCTTTCTTT.

The chain couples TRBV7-9 to TRBJ2-7; the D is unclear. Trimming took 3 bases from V and 6 from J, leaving 15 bases between them. The CDR3 is made up of 14 amino acids. Germline loops: CDR1 SEHNR, CDR2 FQNEAQ (reference sequence). The CDR3 bases are TGTGCCAGCAGCTTTGGACCCCAAAGAGGCGAGCAGTACTTC. Residues: CASSFGPQRGEQYF.

The gene calls are TRBV6-5 and TRBJ2-2; 13 nucleotides line up with TRBD2. Germline V gives CDR1 MNHEY, CDR2 SVGAGI. This CDR3 has 18 residues. V dropped 0 bases and J dropped 6; count of bases not matched to a gene: 7. CDR3 in DNA: TGTGCCAGCAGTTACTCGAGAACTAGCGGGAGGGCCTCCGGGGAGCTGTTTTTT. Translating gives CASSYSRTSGRASGELFF.

V usage is TRBV7-9 and J usage is TRBJ2-2, with D possibly TRBD2 on 5 matching bases. The germline CDR1 and CDR2 sequences are SEHNR and FQNEAQ (reference sequence). With 7 bases removed from V and 1 base from J, the gap between germline ends came to 10 bases. The CDR3 length is 14 residues. CDR3 in DNA: TGTGCCAGCATCGCTGGACTGAACACCGGGGAGCTGTTTTTT. Protein: CASIAGLNTGELFF.

V is TRBV18 and J is TRBJ2-1, with 8 bases identical to TRBD1. Germline V lookup: CDR1 KGHSH, CDR2 LQKENI. V lost 5 bases to trimming and J lost 8 bases; unmatched junction nucleotides: 5. CDR3 length: 13 residues. The DNA for the CDR3 is TGTGCCAGCTCAGACGACAGGGGCGATGAGCAGTTCTTC. Its translation: CASSDDRGDEQFF.

This clonotype was picked up one time. The V gene is TRBV3-1, the J gene TRBJ2-7; tentatively, D is TRBD1 or TRBD2 (5 bases each). Germline loops: CDR1 LGHDT, CDR2 YNNKEL (reference sequence). V was trimmed by 5 bases and J by 7 bases, leaving 15 bases between them. The CDR3 totals 13 residues. As DNA, the CDR3 is TGTGCCAGCAGCTCTCTCGAGGGGCTTGAGCAGTACTTC. Its protein is CASSSLEGLEQYF.

This clonotype was seen a few times. The V call is TRBV20-1, the J call TRBJ2-3; 11 nucleotides line up with TRBD2. CDR1 and CDR2 (germline): DFQATT, SNEGSKA (reference sequence). The CDR3 contains 14 residues. Trimming cost V 2 bases and J 4 bases; bases outside gene matches: 2. The CDR3 DNA reads as TGCAGTGCTAGACTAGCGGGGGGCGCAGATACGCAGTATTTT. Translated, it gives CSARLAGGADTQYF.

The V and J genes are TRBV3-1 and TRBJ2-5; D is undetermined. Germline CDR1 reads LGHDT; CDR2 reads YNNKEL (reference sequence). This CDR3 contains 14 residues. V gave up 4 bases and J gave up 1 base, with 10 bases separating them. This CDR3 is CASSRVLGQETQYF. The CDR3 DNA reads TGTGCCAGCAGCCGAGTCCTAGGCCAAGAGACCCAGTACTTC.

The V call is TRBV5-1, the J call TRBJ1-1, with D hard to call. The CDR3 covers 14 residues. Trimming cost V 6 bases and J 0 bases, with 12 bases left between them. Germline assignment: CDR1 SGHRS and CDR2 YFSETQ. The DNA of the CDR3 is TGCGCCAGCACGGCAGGCAGGCTGAACACTGAAGCTTTCTTT. This codes for CASTAGRLNTEAFF.

This clonotype was counted at least ten times. This sequence joins TRBV12-3 or TRBV12-4 and TRBJ1-2; TRBD1 might be the D (5 bases). V lost 2 bases and J 1 base, leaving 8 bases between the germline ends. CDR3 length equals 14 residues. The CDR3 DNA reads as TGTGCCAGCAGTTTAAGGGGCTTTAACTATGGCTACACCTTC. It encodes CASSLRGFNYGYTF.

The genes are TRBV20-1 and TRBJ2-7; D might be TRBD2 (6 bases). The V end lost 5 bases, the J end lost 2 bases, and 13 bases lay between the germline ends. There are 13 residues in the CDR3. Per the germline V gene, CDR1 is DFQATT and CDR2 is SNEGSKA (reference sequence). The CDR3 is CSALFGLPYEQYF. For the CDR3, the DNA is TGCAGTGCTCTTTTTGGACTACCCTACGAGCAGTACTTC.

This clonotype was counted at least ten times. The chain joins TRBV12-3 or TRBV12-4 to TRBJ1-5; D remains ambiguous. Trimming stripped 1 base from V and 0 bases from J, with 4 bases between. The CDR3 is 14 amino acids. DNA of the CDR3: TGTGCCAGCAGTTTAGACGGTAGCAATCAGCCCCAGCATTTT. Amino acids: CASSLDGSNQPQHF.

This clonotype appeared a few times. The chain is built from TRBV7-8 and TRBJ1-4; 8 bases line up with TRBD1. This CDR3 has 17 residues. CDR1 and CDR2 from the germline V gene are SGHVS and FQNEAQ. Trimming removed 5 bases from V and 7 bases from J; junction bases left unmatched: 15. The CDR3 here is CASSPPTGAAGREKLFF. CDR3 nucleotides: TGTGCCAGCAGCCCCCCGACAGGGGCGGCGGGTCGTGAAAAACTGTTTTTT.

This clonotype was picked up a small number of times. The V gene is TRBV6-1, the J gene TRBJ2-7; 7 bases line up with TRBD1. Germline values: CDR1 MNHNS, CDR2 SASEGT. The CDR3 length is 15 residues. Trimming removed 6 bases from V and 3 bases from J; junction bases left unmatched: 11. The CDR3 sequence: CASRPGQEANYEQYF. CDR3 nucleotide sequence: TGTGCCAGCAGACCCGGACAGGAGGCCAACTACGAGCAGTACTTC.

CDR3 amino acids: CASSYEGGVYNEQFF. DNA for the CDR3: TGTGCCAGCAGTTATGAGGGCGGGGTTTACAATGAGCAGTTCTTC. This chain uses TRBV6-5 with TRBJ2-1; perhaps TRBD2 as D (6 bases). The CDR3 runs to 15 residues. V shed 3 bases and J shed 4 bases, with 13 bases lying between them. CDR1 is MNHEY, CDR2 SVGAGI, per germline.

This clonotype was seen only a few times. The chain recombines TRBV11-2 with TRBJ2-1; TRBD2 matches 11 bases. The V segment lost 0 bases and the J segment 1 base; nucleotides outside the gene matches: 2. CDR3 length: 17 residues. Per the germline V gene, CDR1 is SGHAT and CDR2 is FQNNGV. The CDR3 bases are TGTGCCAGCAGCTTAGATGTAGCGGGAGGGTCCTACAATGAGCAGTTCTTC. This encodes CASSLDVAGGSYNEQFF. The variable domain in full, with the rest retrieved from reference TRBV11-2 and TRBJ2-1, is EAGVAQSPRYKIIEKRQSVAFWCNPISGHATLYWYQQILGQGPKLLIQFQNNGVVDDSQLPKDRFSAERLKGVDSTLKIQPAKLEDSAVYLCASSLDVAGGSYNEQFFGPGTRLTVL.

CDR3 DNA sequence: TGCAGTGCTAGAGGATCGCGCGTAAGGGACAATGAGCAGTTCTTC. Translation gives CSARGSRVRDNEQFF. The chain recombines TRBV20-1 with TRBJ2-1, with D unresolved. The V end was cut by 1 base, the J end by 5 bases, with 15 bases between. The germline CDR1 and CDR2 sequences are DFQATT and SNEGSKA (reference sequence). The CDR3 consists of 15 residues.

This chain joins TRBV9 and TRBJ2-1; TRBD2 aligns across 10 bases. The CDR3 runs to 15 residues. V dropped 3 bases and J dropped 12; count of bases not matched to a gene: 12. Germline lookup yields CDR1 SGDLS and CDR2 YYNGEE. CDR3: CASSERLAGAARQFF. The CDR3 DNA follows: TGTGCCAGCAGCGAAAGACTAGCGGGCGCCGCGAGGCAGTTCTTC. The full variable domain, completed using reference TRBV9 and TRBJ2-1, is DSGVTQTPKHLITATGQRVTLRCSPRSGDLSVYWYQQSLDQGLQFLIQYYNGEERAKGNILERFSAQQFPDLHSELNLSSLELGDSALYFCASSERLAGAARQFFGPGTRLTVL.

This clonotype was recorded many times. An end of the junction does not agree with germline; a read error may underlie this. The chain combines TRBV7-2 with TRBJ2-2, with D perhaps matching TRBD2 (6 bases). The CDR3 loop spans 14 amino acids. Germline assignment: CDR1 SGHTA and CDR2 FQGNSA. The CDR3 sequence: CASSLGGDTGELFF. CDR3 nucleotide sequence: TGCGCCAGCAGTCTGGGGGGAGACACCGGGGAGCTGTTTTTT.

This clonotype was seen a few times. V and J are TRBV27 and TRBJ1-2; 7 bases align to TRBD1. Germline CDR1 is MNHEY and CDR2 is SMNVEV (reference sequence). J gave up 6 bases and V 3 bases, and 4 bases lay outside the gene matches. This CDR3 spans 13 amino acids. The CDR3 DNA reads as TGTGCCAGCAGTTTCCGACAGGGTAATGGCTACACCTTC. The encoded protein is CASSFRQGNGYTF.

This clonotype occurred a few times. The V gene is TRBV10-3, the J gene TRBJ2-7; no reliable D call. V shed 0 bases and J shed 1 base, with 7 bases lying between them. The CDR3 loop spans 14 amino acids. Germline-derived CDR1 and CDR2 are ENHRY and SYGVKD. The CDR3 nucleotides are TGTGCCATCAGTGAGTCGACAATGTCCTACGAGCAGTACTTC. It translates to CAISESTMSYEQYF.

This clonotype was seen repeatedly, ten times or more. The chain employs TRBV7-9 and TRBJ2-7; 9 bases are shared with TRBD1. The germline V gene has CDR1 SEHNR and CDR2 FQNEAQ (reference sequence). This CDR3 spans 15 amino acids. V gave up 4 bases and J gave up 7 bases; unmatched junction bases: 11. CDR3 sequence (DNA): TGTGCCAGCAGCTCCACAGGGGGCGCCCCCGGAGAGCAGTACTTC. Translated, it gives CASSSTGGAPGEQYF. The full variable domain, rest sourced from reference TRBV7-9 and TRBJ2-7, is DTGVSQNPRHKITKRGQNVTFRCDPISEHNRLYWYRQTLGQGPEFLTYFQNEAQLEKSRLLSDRFSAERPKGSFSTLEIQRTEQGDSAMYLCASSSTGGAPGEQYFGPGTRLTVT.

This clonotype has at least ten counts. The chain uses TRBV12-3 or TRBV12-4 and TRBJ1-2, with D possibly TRBD1 on 5 matching bases. The CDR3 has 15 amino acids. The V end lost 2 bases, the J end lost 8 bases, and 18 bases lay between the germline ends. The CDR3 here is CASSLSQGTNGGYTF. The CDR3 region has the DNA TGTGCCAGCAGTTTAAGTCAGGGCACGAACGGGGGCTACACCTTC.

This clonotype was observed at least ten times. V and J are TRBV6-5 and TRBJ1-2; possible D gene TRBD1, 5 bases. V gave up 2 bases and J gave up 7 bases, with 14 bases separating them. Per germline, CDR1 MNHEY and CDR2 SVGAGI. The CDR3 length is 14 residues. CDR3 nucleotide sequence: TGTGCCAGCAGTTACGGGCCAACAGGCCGTGGCTACACCTTC. Translating it yields CASSYGPTGRGYTF.